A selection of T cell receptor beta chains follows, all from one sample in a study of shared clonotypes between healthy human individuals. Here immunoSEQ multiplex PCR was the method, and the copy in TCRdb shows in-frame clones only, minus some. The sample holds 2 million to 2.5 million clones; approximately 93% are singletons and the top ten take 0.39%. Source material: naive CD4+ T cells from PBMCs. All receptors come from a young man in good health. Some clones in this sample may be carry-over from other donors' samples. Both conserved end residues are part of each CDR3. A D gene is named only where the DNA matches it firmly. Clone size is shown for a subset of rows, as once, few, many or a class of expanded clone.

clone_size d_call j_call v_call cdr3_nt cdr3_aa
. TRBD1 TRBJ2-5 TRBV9 TGTGCCAGCAGGAGGGGACAGGGAGGCTCTGAGACCCAGTACTTC CASRRGQGGSETQYF
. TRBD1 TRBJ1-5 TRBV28 TGTGCCAGCAGTTCCTTCGGACAGGGCGATCAGCCCCAGCATTTT CASSSFGQGDQPQHF
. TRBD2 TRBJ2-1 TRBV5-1 TGCGCCAGCAGCTCGGGGACTAGCAATGAGCAGTTCTTC CASSSGTSNEQFF
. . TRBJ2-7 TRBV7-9 TGTGCCAGCAGCTCCCAAGGGACGGGATACGGTCCCTTCTACGAGCAGTACTTC CASSSQGTGYGPFYEQYF
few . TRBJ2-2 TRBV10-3 TGTGCCATCAGTGTCTCCACCGGGGAGCTGTTTTTT CAISVSTGELFF
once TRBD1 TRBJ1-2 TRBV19 TGTGCCAGTAGTATCGGCAGGGGGCAGGGTGGCTACACCTTC CASSIGRGQGGYTF
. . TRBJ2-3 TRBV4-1 TGCGCCAGCAGCCAAGATTCGTACGGGAGCACAGATACGCAGTATTTT CASSQDSYGSTDTQYF
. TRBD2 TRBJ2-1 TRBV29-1 TGCAGCGTTGGATCTAGCGGCCACTACAATGAGCAGTTCTTC CSVGSSGHYNEQFF
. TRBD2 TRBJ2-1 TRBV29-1 TGCAGCGCTGGCGGGACTAGCGGGTGGAATGAGCAGTTCTTC CSAGGTSGWNEQFF
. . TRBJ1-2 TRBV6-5 TGTGCCAGCAGTTACTCTGCGGCAGGTGCTAACTATGGCTACACCTTC CASSYSAAGANYGYTF
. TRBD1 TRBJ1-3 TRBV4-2 TGTGCCAGCAGCCAATCGACAGGGACTGACTCTGGAAACACCATATATTTT CASSQSTGTDSGNTIYF